This T cell receptor (beta chain) was identified in a study of cytomegalovirus exposure and HLA in healthy donors. As concerns this clone: Its antigen is unknown.

The PCR had 60 Vbeta and 13 Jbeta primers. Sequenced by immunoSEQ multiplex PCR; TCRdb stores in-frame clones only, minus some. This table holds 150,000 or so clones, about 80% found once. V was pared by 3 bases and J by 5 bases, with 17 bases between. The CDR3 covers 15 residues. Germline V gives CDR1 SGHDT, CDR2 YYEEEE. Study-wide findings and caveats: Relative to the approximately 660-donor mean, N-insertions were reportedly fewer in an Asian-associated ancestry cluster in a later analysis. Some V segments, TRBV6-2 and TRBV6-3 among them, were indistinguishable and were therefore excluded. According to the study, 150 to 200 TCR beta chains were cytomegalovirus-associated.

Sequencing used PBMCs. The receptor was derived from a woman aged 50 to 65 in good health and CMV-seropositive. This sequence joins TRBV5-6 and TRBJ1-1; the D is unclear. DNA for the CDR3: TGTGCCAGCAGCTCGTCCCCCCATGGGAGGACTGAAGCTTTCTTT. Protein product: CASSSSPHGRTEAFF.